This TCR beta chain was profiled in a study of STAT5B mutations in CD4+ large granular lymphocyte leukemia. Data came from immunoSEQ multiplex PCR; TCRdb stores just in-frame clones and leaves some out. The sample carries about 40,000 clones, about four fifths recorded once. Germline values: CDR1 KGHSY, CDR2 FQNENV. The CDR3 has 12 residues. The sample comprised CD4+ T cells from blood buffy coats. The TCR was taken from a human donor in good health. The chain couples TRBV16 to TRBJ2-5; no definite D call. The DNA end favors TRBJ2-7, so the J call may be wrong. This chain's CDR3 is CASSQSTYEQYF. In DNA form, the CDR3 reads TGTGCCAGCAGCCAATCCACCTACGAGCAGTACTTC.